These 24 T cell receptor beta chains were all obtained from the same sample, sequenced in a study of cytomegalovirus exposure and HLA in healthy donors. TCRdb keeps only in-frame clones here, not all; method: immunoSEQ multiplex PCR. The sample yields some 110,000 clones, about 88% seen once. Sequencing was carried out using PBMCs. The origin of the receptors is a woman aged 18-29 years in good health and CMV-seropositive.

The rearrangement links TRBV28 to TRBJ2-6; D perhaps matches TRBD1 (5 bases). Between the trimmed V and J ends, which lost 4 bases and 0 bases, there was a span of 13 bases. The CDR3 has 17 amino acids. Germline V lookup: CDR1 MDHEN, CDR2 SYDVKM. This CDR3 reads CASSYTDSFSGANVLTF. The CDR3 DNA reads TGTGCCAGCAGTTATACCGACAGTTTCTCTGGGGCCAACGTCCTGACTTTC.

This clone was observed once. The chain couples TRBV7-2 to TRBJ2-7; 9 nucleotides agree with TRBD1. CDR1 is SGHTA and CDR2 is FQGNSA in the germline V gene. J gave up 4 bases and V 3 bases, and 7 bases lay outside the gene matches. This CDR3 is built from 15 residues. The CDR3 DNA follows: TGTGCCAGCAGCTTTTACGGGACAGGGACTTACGAGCAGTACTTC. Encoded protein: CASSFYGTGTYEQYF.

The chain couples TRBV5-1 to TRBJ1-3, with D maybe TRBD1 (6 bases). V lost 1 base and J 1 base, leaving 6 bases between the germline ends. The CDR3 has 14 amino acids. CDR1 is SGHRS, CDR2 YFSETQ, per germline. The CDR3 is CASSLTGSGNTIYF. DNA of the CDR3: TGCGCCAGCAGCTTGACAGGGTCTGGAAACACCATATATTTT.

As to this clone: In the same sample, other DNA sequences code for this CDR3. This chain connects TRBV5-1 to TRBJ1-1; D might be TRBD1 (5 bases). The germline V gene encodes CDR1 SGHRS and CDR2 YFSETQ. The V end lost 1 base, the J end lost 4 bases, and 8 bases lay between the germline ends. CDR3 size: 13 residues. CDR3 amino acids: CASSLTGLTEAFF. DNA of the CDR3: TGCGCCAGCAGCTTGACAGGCCTCACTGAAGCTTTCTTT.

This clone was detected only a few times. The rearrangement uses TRBV5-1 and TRBJ1-1; no firm D call. This CDR3 is built from 14 residues. Germline values: CDR1 SGHRS, CDR2 YFSETQ. Between the trimmed V and J ends, which lost 0 bases and 0 bases, there was a span of 6 bases. This chain's CDR3 is CASSLASMNTEAFF. The CDR3 nucleotides are TGCGCCAGCAGCTTGGCCAGTATGAACACTGAAGCTTTCTTT.

The rearrangement joins TRBV15 to TRBJ2-4; TRBD2 is a possible D gene (6 bases). CDR3 length equals 15 residues. V was trimmed by 3 bases and J by 0 bases, leaving 9 bases between them. Germline CDR1 reads LNHNV; CDR2 reads YYDKDF (reference sequence). Here the CDR3 DNA reads TGTGCCACCAGCAGGGGGGGAGTAGCCAAAAACATTCAGTACTTC. It codes for CATSRGGVAKNIQYF.

This CDR3 is CASSLRGRDNSPLHF. The CDR3 DNA follows: TGCGCCAGCAGCTTGAGGGGCCGGGATAATTCACCCCTCCACTTT. The chain carries TRBV5-1 and TRBJ1-6; TRBD1 might be the D (5 bases). Germline V CDR1 and CDR2: SGHRS, YFSETQ. This CDR3 contains 15 residues. Trimming took 1 base from V and 5 from J, leaving 10 bases between them.

The chain combines TRBV5-1 with TRBJ1-2, with 7 positions matching TRBD1. The CDR3 extends over 12 amino acids. With V trimmed by 4 bases and J by 13 bases, 10 bases remained unmatched. Germline assignment: CDR1 SGHRS and CDR2 YFSETQ. CDR3 coding DNA: TGCGCCAGCAGCCCTCCGACAGGGCCGCGCACCTTC. This translates into CASSPPTGPRTF.

The CDR3 protein is CASSLTLGTVHREQFF. The CDR3 DNA follows: TGCGCCAGCAGCTTGACTTTAGGGACAGTACATCGTGAGCAGTTCTTC. The chain employs TRBV5-1 and TRBJ2-1, with 7 bases fitting TRBD1. V lost 1 base and J lost 9; bases outside the gene matches: 13. The CDR3 covers 16 residues. Germline loops: CDR1 SGHRS, CDR2 YFSETQ.

This chain joins TRBV6-1 and TRBJ2-3, with a weak D call TRBD2 (5 bases). The V and J ends lost 2 bases and 5 bases respectively, with 11 bases between them. This CDR3 contains 14 residues. CDR1 is MNHNS, CDR2 SASEGT, per germline. CDR3 loop: CASSESSRGDTQYF. The CDR3, as DNA: TGTGCCAGCAGTGAATCTAGCCGGGGAGATACGCAGTATTTT.

This rearrangement joins TRBV27 to TRBJ2-2; 8 bases align to TRBD1. The CDR3 consists of 14 residues. V shed 5 bases, J shed 4 bases, and the junction held 3 bases outside the gene matches. The germline V gene has CDR1 MNHEY and CDR2 SMNVEV (reference sequence). Here the CDR3 reads CASSLTGGTGELFF. CDR3 nucleotide sequence: TGTGCCAGCAGTCTAACAGGGGGCACCGGGGAGCTGTTTTTT.

CDR3 nucleotides: TGTGCCAGCAGCACTCGATCTACTAGCGGGAGGGCTGTCAACTACGAGCAGTACTTC. As protein: CASSTRSTSGRAVNYEQYF. The J gene is TRBJ2-7, the V gene TRBV21-1; no DNA check was done on the table's D call, TRBD2. TRBV21-1 is an annotated pseudogene. This CDR3 has 19 amino acids.

The gene calls are TRBV2 and TRBJ2-5; 12 bases map to TRBD2. Germline CDR1 is SNHLY and CDR2 is FYNNEI. This CDR3 has 17 amino acids. J gave up 4 bases and V 6 bases, and 12 bases lay outside the gene matches. CDR3 in amino acids: CASSGLAGRVWAETQYF. The DNA for the CDR3 is TGTGCCAGCAGCGGACTAGCGGGGAGGGTGTGGGCAGAGACCCAGTACTTC.

The chain links TRBV5-4 to TRBJ2-7; TRBD1 is a possible D gene (6 bases). V was pared by 0 bases and J by 1 base, with 11 bases between. The germline CDR1 and CDR2 sequences are SGHNT and YYREEE (reference sequence). The CDR3 consists of 15 residues. Here the CDR3 reads CASSLEGRGSYEQYF. CDR3 nucleotide sequence: TGTGCCAGCAGCTTGGAGGGCAGGGGATCCTACGAGCAGTACTTC.

J is TRBJ2-1 and V is TRBV28, with 12 bases fitting TRBD2. The germline V gene has CDR1 MDHEN and CDR2 SYDVKM. The CDR3 has 17 amino acids. The junction had 10 bases not matched to a gene; V was cut back by 5 bases and J by 5 bases. The CDR3 DNA reads TGTGCCAGCAGTACAACGACTAGCGGGGGTACCAACAATGAGCAGTTCTTC. Its translation: CASSTTTSGGTNNEQFF.

V usage is TRBV6-1 and J usage is TRBJ1-2, with 10 bases lining up with TRBD1. Germline V gene lookup returns CDR1 MNHNS and CDR2 SASEGT. CDR3 length: 14 amino acids. The V gene end was trimmed by 3 bases and the J gene end by 7 bases; junction bases not matched to a gene: 5. The CDR3 protein is CASSETGGLGGYTF. The DNA for the CDR3 is TGTGCCAGCAGTGAGACAGGGGGCCTTGGTGGCTACACCTTC.

This clone was observed once. V usage is TRBV6-5 and J usage is TRBJ2-7; 10 positions agree with TRBD1. The CDR3 has 13 residues. The V gene end was trimmed by 10 bases and the J gene end by 3 bases; junction bases not matched to a gene: 6. CDR1 and CDR2 (germline): MNHEY, SVGAGI. DNA for the CDR3: TGTGCCACCAAGGGACAGGGGATCTACGAGCAGTACTTC. It specifies CATKGQGIYEQYF.

This clone was seen only once. The chain recombines TRBV4-1 with TRBJ1-5; 9 positions match TRBD1. Germline V gene data show CDR1 as MGHRA and CDR2 as YSYEKL. This CDR3 spans 17 amino acids. J gave up 7 bases and V 1 base, and 11 bases lay outside the gene matches. The DNA for the CDR3 is TGCGCCAGCAGCCAAGTCCCAGGACAGGGGTTGGGACAGCCCCAGCATTTT. Translation gives CASSQVPGQGLGQPQHF.

The CDR3 DNA reads TGCGCCAGCAGCTTGGGGGCAGGGCCCTACGAGCAGTACTTC. This codes for CASSLGAGPYEQYF. The genes are TRBV5-1 and TRBJ2-7; maybe TRBD1 (5 bases). Germline CDR1 reads SGHRS; CDR2 reads YFSETQ. CDR3 length: 14 amino acids. The V gene lost 0 bases and the J gene lost 2 bases, with 9 bases spanning the gap.

V usage is TRBV6-6 and J usage is TRBJ2-7, with D perhaps TRBD2 (5 bases). V was shortened by 0 bases and J by 4 bases, with 13 bases between the two germline ends. Germline lookup yields CDR1 MNHNY and CDR2 SVGAGI (reference sequence). The CDR3 consists of 15 residues. The CDR3 sequence is CASSYSAPGVYEQYF. CDR3 sequence (DNA): TGTGCCAGCAGTTACTCGGCACCCGGGGTGTACGAGCAGTACTTC.

The chain couples TRBV11-3 to TRBJ1-3; no firm D call. This CDR3 region has 13 residues. V was trimmed by 3 bases and J by 8 bases, leaving 11 bases between them. CDR1 and CDR2 (germline): SGHNT, YENEEA. In DNA form, the CDR3 reads TGTGCCAGCAGCTTTTCAACGTCGGACACCATATATTTT. Encoded protein: CASSFSTSDTIYF.

The V and J genes are TRBV6-5 and TRBJ1-1, with 7 bases fitting TRBD1. J was trimmed by 4 bases and V by 5 bases; bases with no gene match: 7. Germline CDR1 and CDR2: MNHEY and SVGAGI. The CDR3 totals 14 residues. In nucleotides, the CDR3 is TGTGCCAGCAGTAGGGACAGTCAGAGCACTGAAGCTTTCTTT. Its protein product is CASSRDSQSTEAFF.

This clone showed up just once. The genes are TRBV5-1 and TRBJ2-5; D gene uncertain. CDR1 and CDR2 (germline): SGHRS, YFSETQ. The CDR3 length is 12 residues. Trimming stripped 4 bases from V and 3 bases from J, with 7 bases between. CDR3 loop: CASSPGEETQYF. Here the CDR3 DNA reads TGCGCCAGCAGCCCCGGAGAAGAGACCCAGTACTTC.

This chain uses TRBV27 with TRBJ1-1; 9 bases match TRBD1. Germline V gene sequence: CDR1 MNHEY, CDR2 SMNVEV (reference sequence). The CDR3 covers 14 residues. V shed 6 bases, J shed 1 base, and the junction held 3 bases outside the gene matches. The CDR3 sequence is CASSPGQGNTEAFF. CDR3 bases: TGTGCCAGCAGCCCGGGACAGGGGAACACTGAAGCTTTCTTT.